These T cell receptor beta chains were read from a single sample in a study of CD8 T cells in Susac syndrome. Each CDR3 protein is one row after TCRdb ran MiXCR on the immunoSEQ multiplex PCR reads. This table holds about 120,000 distinct CDR3 sequences, 85% to 95% found once. The specimen sequenced was CD4+ T cells from PBMCs. Source of these receptors: a human donor with multiple sclerosis. The CDR3 runs from the conserved cysteine through the conserved F or W. Fields, in order: J gene, clone size, D gene, V gene, CDR3 DNA, CDR3 protein. D genes are given only for firm matches. Where a row states a size, it is once, few, many or the class of an expanded clone; other rows omit it.

j_call: TRBJ1-5; clone_size: .; d_call: .; v_call: TRBV6-6; cdr3_nt: TGTGCCAGCAGTTACTCCGGGAGCAATCAGCCCCAGCATTTT; cdr3_aa: CASSYSGSNQPQHF
j_call: TRBJ2-4; clone_size: .; d_call: TRBD2; v_call: TRBV9; cdr3_nt: TGTGCCAGCAGCGTCGAAACCCGCGGGGGTAATATTTACTTC; cdr3_aa: CASSVETRGGNIYF
j_call: TRBJ1-6; clone_size: .; d_call: .; v_call: TRBV9; cdr3_nt: TGTGCCAGCAGCGTAGGCGGCAACTCTGGGGCACCCCTCCACTTT; cdr3_aa: CASSVGGNSGAPLHF
j_call: TRBJ2-7; clone_size: .; d_call: TRBD1; v_call: TRBV18; cdr3_nt: TGTGCCAGCTCACCACCGGGACAGGGCGAGCAGTACTTC; cdr3_aa: CASSPPGQGEQYF
j_call: TRBJ2-1; clone_size: .; d_call: .; v_call: TRBV28; cdr3_nt: TGTGCCAGCAGTGAGACGGACAATGAGCAGTTCTTC; cdr3_aa: CASSETDNEQFF
j_call: TRBJ2-2; clone_size: .; d_call: TRBD2; v_call: TRBV4-1; cdr3_nt: TGCGCCAGCAGACGGGGACTAGTACGGACCGGGGAGCTGTTTTTT; cdr3_aa: CASRRGLVRTGELFF
j_call: TRBJ1-1; clone_size: once; d_call: .; v_call: TRBV7-9; cdr3_nt: TGTGCCAGCAGCCCTACCGGGACGCGCACTGAAGCTTTCTTT; cdr3_aa: CASSPTGTRTEAFF
j_call: TRBJ1-3; clone_size: .; d_call: .; v_call: TRBV12-3/TRBV12-4; cdr3_nt: TGTGCCAGCAACCTGCAGGGGTCCCCTGGAAACACCATATATTTT; cdr3_aa: CASNLQGSPGNTIYF
j_call: TRBJ2-6; clone_size: once; d_call: .; v_call: TRBV30; cdr3_nt: TGTGCCTGGAGTCGGGGATCTGGGGCCAACGTCCTGACTTTC; cdr3_aa: CAWSRGSGANVLTF
j_call: TRBJ2-6; clone_size: .; d_call: .; v_call: TRBV5-1; cdr3_nt: TGCGCCAGCAGCTTGGATAGCTCTGGGGCCAACGTCCTGACTTTC; cdr3_aa: CASSLDSSGANVLTF
j_call: TRBJ2-4; clone_size: .; d_call: .; v_call: TRBV6-1; cdr3_nt: TGTGCCAGCAGTGAAAGGAGGCCCGAAAACATTCAGTACTTC; cdr3_aa: CASSERRPENIQYF
j_call: TRBJ2-7; clone_size: .; d_call: .; v_call: TRBV7-2; cdr3_nt: TGTGCCAGCAGCTTGATGGAGGAAAAGCAGTACTTC; cdr3_aa: CASSLMEEKQYF
j_call: TRBJ2-1; clone_size: .; d_call: .; v_call: TRBV30; cdr3_nt: TGTGCCTGGAGTCGGGGGGCCGTGTATGAGCAGTTCTTC; cdr3_aa: CAWSRGAVYEQFF
j_call: TRBJ2-1; clone_size: .; d_call: TRBD1; v_call: TRBV6-6; cdr3_nt: TGTGCCAGCAGTTACTCAGGGACAGGCCTCTACAATGAGCAGTTCTTC; cdr3_aa: CASSYSGTGLYNEQFF
j_call: TRBJ2-4; clone_size: .; d_call: TRBD2; v_call: TRBV4-2; cdr3_nt: TGTGCCAGCAGCCCGCTAGCGGGGGGGCTGGGGGCCAAAAACATTCAGTACTTC; cdr3_aa: CASSPLAGGLGAKNIQYF
j_call: TRBJ1-2; clone_size: .; d_call: .; v_call: TRBV2; cdr3_nt: TGTGCCAGCAACGGACAGCGCTACACCTTC; cdr3_aa: CASNGQRYTF
j_call: TRBJ1-6; clone_size: .; d_call: TRBD1; v_call: TRBV7-9; cdr3_nt: TGTGCCAGCAGCTTAGGAGCAGGGGGAAATTCACCCCTCCACTTT; cdr3_aa: CASSLGAGGNSPLHF
j_call: TRBJ2-2; clone_size: .; d_call: .; v_call: TRBV7-2; cdr3_nt: TGTGCCAGCAGCTTAGCGGGCAGCACCGGGGAGCTGTTTTTT; cdr3_aa: CASSLAGSTGELFF
j_call: TRBJ1-4; clone_size: .; d_call: TRBD1; v_call: TRBV5-1; cdr3_nt: TGCGCCAGCAGCAGTACCGGGACAGCTTATAATGAAAAACTGTTTTTT; cdr3_aa: CASSSTGTAYNEKLFF
j_call: TRBJ2-7; clone_size: .; d_call: .; v_call: TRBV20-1; cdr3_nt: TGCAGTGCTAGAGGCCTCGGAGGCTACGAGCAGTACTTC; cdr3_aa: CSARGLGGYEQYF
j_call: TRBJ1-5; clone_size: .; d_call: .; v_call: TRBV4-2; cdr3_nt: TGTGCCAGCAGCCAAGATTTCGGGCCCAGGGTCCCTAGCAATCAGCCCCAGCATTTT; cdr3_aa: CASSQDFGPRVPSNQPQHF
j_call: TRBJ2-7; clone_size: .; d_call: TRBD2; v_call: TRBV5-1; cdr3_nt: TGCGCCAGCAGCTGGGGAGGTACTAGCGGGGGGCGCGACGAGCAGTACTTC; cdr3_aa: CASSWGGTSGGRDEQYF
j_call: TRBJ2-3; clone_size: .; d_call: TRBD2; v_call: TRBV13; cdr3_nt: TGTGCCAGCAGCTCCCGGACTAGCGGGCGCACAGATACGCAGTATTTT; cdr3_aa: CASSSRTSGRTDTQYF
j_call: TRBJ2-2; clone_size: .; d_call: TRBD2; v_call: TRBV5-1; cdr3_nt: TGCGCCAGCAGCTTGGCCGGGGCTAGCGGCGGCACCGGGGAGCTGTTTTTT; cdr3_aa: CASSLAGASGGTGELFF
j_call: TRBJ2-1; clone_size: .; d_call: .; v_call: TRBV7-2; cdr3_nt: TGTGCCAGCAGCTTAGGGGGTGGCTGGGGTGAGCAGTTCTTC; cdr3_aa: CASSLGGGWGEQFF
j_call: TRBJ1-1; clone_size: .; d_call: TRBD1; v_call: TRBV6-1; cdr3_nt: TGTGCCAGCAGAAGCACGCGGACAGGAATGAACACTGAAGCTTTCTTT; cdr3_aa: CASRSTRTGMNTEAFF
j_call: TRBJ2-3; clone_size: .; d_call: .; v_call: TRBV5-1; cdr3_nt: TGCGCCAGCAGCTTGGAGCCGAGAAGCACAGATACGCAGTATTTT; cdr3_aa: CASSLEPRSTDTQYF
j_call: TRBJ2-1; clone_size: .; d_call: .; v_call: TRBV6-5; cdr3_nt: TGTGCCAGCAGGAAACTGAATGAGCAGTTCTTC; cdr3_aa: CASRKLNEQFF
j_call: TRBJ2-7; clone_size: .; d_call: TRBD2; v_call: TRBV4-1; cdr3_nt: TGCGCCAGCAGCCAAGGAAGGCTAGCGGGGGCCTACGAGCAGTACTTC; cdr3_aa: CASSQGRLAGAYEQYF
j_call: TRBJ2-1; clone_size: .; d_call: .; v_call: TRBV3-1; cdr3_nt: TGTGCCAGCAGCCAAGATTTCCCCCCCTCCTGGTTCTTC; cdr3_aa: CASSQDFPPSWFF
j_call: TRBJ2-5; clone_size: .; d_call: TRBD1; v_call: TRBV27; cdr3_nt: TGTGCCAGCAGTCTTAAGACAGGGTGGCGGGAGACCCAGTACTTC; cdr3_aa: CASSLKTGWRETQYF
j_call: TRBJ2-7; clone_size: .; d_call: .; v_call: TRBV5-1; cdr3_nt: TGCGCCAGCAGCTACGACAGTGCACTCCGTTCCTACGAGCAGTACTTC; cdr3_aa: CASSYDSALRSYEQYF
j_call: TRBJ1-1; clone_size: .; d_call: .; v_call: TRBV18; cdr3_nt: TGTGCCAGCTCACCACGGTGGGGGCGCCGAAGGACTGGGCCGGAAGCTTTCTTT; cdr3_aa: CASSPRWGRRRTGPEAFF
j_call: TRBJ2-6; clone_size: .; d_call: .; v_call: TRBV7-2; cdr3_nt: TGTGCCAGCAGCCTACAGGCCTCTGGGGCCAACGTCCTGACTTTC; cdr3_aa: CASSLQASGANVLTF
j_call: TRBJ2-5; clone_size: .; d_call: TRBD1; v_call: TRBV5-4; cdr3_nt: TGTGCCAGCAGCTCCCCGGGACAGGGGGAGACCCAGTACTTC; cdr3_aa: CASSSPGQGETQYF
j_call: TRBJ1-6; clone_size: .; d_call: .; v_call: TRBV5-6; cdr3_nt: TGTGCCAGCGGTCGAGATAGATCACCCCTCCACTTT; cdr3_aa: CASGRDRSPLHF
j_call: TRBJ1-5; clone_size: once; d_call: .; v_call: TRBV20-1; cdr3_nt: TGCAGTGCTGCGGACAGAAGCAATCAGCCCCAGCATTTT; cdr3_aa: CSAADRSNQPQHF
j_call: TRBJ1-1; clone_size: .; d_call: TRBD1; v_call: TRBV12-3/TRBV12-4; cdr3_nt: TGTGCCAGCACGGACAGGAGACGATTGAACACTGAAGCTTTCTTT; cdr3_aa: CASTDRRRLNTEAFF
j_call: TRBJ1-1; clone_size: .; d_call: .; v_call: TRBV6-6; cdr3_nt: TGTGCCAGCAGTTACTCGTTAGAAGCTTTCTTT; cdr3_aa: CASSYSLEAFF
j_call: TRBJ1-1; clone_size: .; d_call: TRBD1; v_call: TRBV6-5; cdr3_nt: TGTGCCAGCAGTTACGGTACGTTAACAGGGGCCGCTCCTGAAGCTTTCTTT; cdr3_aa: CASSYGTLTGAAPEAFF
j_call: TRBJ2-2; clone_size: .; d_call: TRBD1; v_call: TRBV6-2/TRBV6-3; cdr3_nt: TGTGCCAGCAGTTTGGACAGGCCGGCCGGGGAGCTGTTTTTT; cdr3_aa: CASSLDRPAGELFF
j_call: TRBJ1-2; clone_size: once; d_call: .; v_call: TRBV12-3/TRBV12-4; cdr3_nt: TGTGCCAGCAGTTTCCCCCCAGGAGGGTCTCGTGGCTACACCTTC; cdr3_aa: CASSFPPGGSRGYTF
j_call: TRBJ1-6; clone_size: .; d_call: TRBD1; v_call: TRBV2; cdr3_nt: TGTGCCAGCATGATGAGGGGACAGCGTTCACCCCTCCACTTT; cdr3_aa: CASMMRGQRSPLHF
j_call: TRBJ2-7; clone_size: .; d_call: TRBD2; v_call: TRBV6-5; cdr3_nt: TGTGCCAGCAGTTACTCCGGACTAGAAGGGTACGAGCAGTACTTC; cdr3_aa: CASSYSGLEGYEQYF
j_call: TRBJ2-3; clone_size: .; d_call: .; v_call: TRBV7-6; cdr3_nt: TGTGCCAGCAGCTTTACTAGCCCAGATACGCAGTATTTT; cdr3_aa: CASSFTSPDTQYF